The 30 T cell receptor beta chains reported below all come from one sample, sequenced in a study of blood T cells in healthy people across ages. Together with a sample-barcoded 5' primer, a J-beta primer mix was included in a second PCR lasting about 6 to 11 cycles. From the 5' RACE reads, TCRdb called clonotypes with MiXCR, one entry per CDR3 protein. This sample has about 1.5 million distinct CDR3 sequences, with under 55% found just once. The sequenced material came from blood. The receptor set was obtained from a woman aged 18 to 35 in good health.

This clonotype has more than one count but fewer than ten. The CDR3 bases are TGTGCCAGCAGCTTAGAACTGGGGCTGAAGGGCTACACCTTC. The encoded protein is CASSLELGLKGYTF. The V and J genes are TRBV7-9 and TRBJ1-2; the D gene is possibly TRBD1 (5 bases). The CDR3 sequence is 14 residues long. V was trimmed by 1 base and J by 8 bases, leaving 14 bases between them. Germline V gives CDR1 SEHNR, CDR2 FQNEAQ (reference sequence).

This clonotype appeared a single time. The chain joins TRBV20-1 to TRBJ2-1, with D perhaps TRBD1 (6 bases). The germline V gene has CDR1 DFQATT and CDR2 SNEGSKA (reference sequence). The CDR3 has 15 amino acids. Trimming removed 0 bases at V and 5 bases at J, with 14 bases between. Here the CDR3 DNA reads TGCAGTGCTAGAGATTATCGGACAGCCAACAATGAGCAGTTCTTC. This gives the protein CSARDYRTANNEQFF.

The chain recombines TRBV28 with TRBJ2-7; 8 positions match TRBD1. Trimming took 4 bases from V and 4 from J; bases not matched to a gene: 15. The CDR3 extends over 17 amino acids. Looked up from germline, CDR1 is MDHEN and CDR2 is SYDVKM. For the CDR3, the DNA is TGTGCCAGCAGTTCACCCAACAGGGGGGAACAGGAATACGAGCAGTACTTC. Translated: CASSSPNRGEQEYEQYF.

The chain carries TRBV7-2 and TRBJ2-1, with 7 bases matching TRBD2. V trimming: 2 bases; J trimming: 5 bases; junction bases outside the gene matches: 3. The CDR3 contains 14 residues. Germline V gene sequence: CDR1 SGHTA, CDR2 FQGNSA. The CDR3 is CASSLSLADNEQFF. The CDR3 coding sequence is TGTGCCAGCAGCTTATCCCTAGCGGACAATGAGCAGTTCTTC.

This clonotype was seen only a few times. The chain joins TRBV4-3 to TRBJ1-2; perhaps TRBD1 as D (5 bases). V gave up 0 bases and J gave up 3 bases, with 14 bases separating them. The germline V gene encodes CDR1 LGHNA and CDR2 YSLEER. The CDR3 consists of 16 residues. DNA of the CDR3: TGCGCCAGCAGCCAAGATGACCTCAGGGAGGACTATGGCTACACCTTC. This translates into CASSQDDLREDYGYTF.

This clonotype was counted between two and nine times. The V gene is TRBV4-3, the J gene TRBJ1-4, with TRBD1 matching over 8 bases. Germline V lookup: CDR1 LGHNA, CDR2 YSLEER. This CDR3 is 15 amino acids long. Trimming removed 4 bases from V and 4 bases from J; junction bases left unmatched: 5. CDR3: CASSPGTGRNEKLFF. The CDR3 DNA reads TGCGCCAGCAGCCCTGGGACAGGTCGTAATGAAAAACTGTTTTTT.

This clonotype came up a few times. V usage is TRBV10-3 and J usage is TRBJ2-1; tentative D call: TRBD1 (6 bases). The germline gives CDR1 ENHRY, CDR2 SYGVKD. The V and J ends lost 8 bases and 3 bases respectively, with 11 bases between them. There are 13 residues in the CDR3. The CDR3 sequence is CAILDRLYNEQFF. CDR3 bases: TGTGCCATCCTGGACAGACTCTACAATGAGCAGTTCTTC.

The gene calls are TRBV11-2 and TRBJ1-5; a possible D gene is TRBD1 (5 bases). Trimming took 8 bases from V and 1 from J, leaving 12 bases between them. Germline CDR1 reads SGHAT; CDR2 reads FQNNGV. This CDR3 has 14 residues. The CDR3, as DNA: TGTGCCAGCGCTCAGGGATTGAGCAATCAGCCCCAGCATTTT. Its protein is CASAQGLSNQPQHF. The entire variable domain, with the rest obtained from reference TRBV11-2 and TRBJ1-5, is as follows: EAGVAQSPRYKIIEKRQSVAFWCNPISGHATLYWYQQILGQGPKLLIQFQNNGVVDDSQLPKDRFSAERLKGVDSTLKIQPAKLEDSAVYLCASAQGLSNQPQHFGDGTRLSIL.

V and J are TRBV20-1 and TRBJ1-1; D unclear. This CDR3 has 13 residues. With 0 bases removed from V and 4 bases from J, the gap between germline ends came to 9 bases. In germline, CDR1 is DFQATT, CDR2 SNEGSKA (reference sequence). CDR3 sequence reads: CSARDRVSTEAFF. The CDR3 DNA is TGCAGTGCTAGAGATCGGGTCTCCACTGAAGCTTTCTTT.

CDR3 DNA sequence: TGCGCCAGCAGCTTGATTGAGGGGGCAGGAGGGTATGAGCAGTTCTTC. This codes for CASSLIEGAGGYEQFF. The gene calls are TRBV5-1 and TRBJ2-1; D is possibly TRBD1 (7 bases). Germline CDR1 is SGHRS and CDR2 is YFSETQ. This CDR3 region has 16 residues. V lost 1 base to trimming and J lost 8 bases, with 19 bases between them.

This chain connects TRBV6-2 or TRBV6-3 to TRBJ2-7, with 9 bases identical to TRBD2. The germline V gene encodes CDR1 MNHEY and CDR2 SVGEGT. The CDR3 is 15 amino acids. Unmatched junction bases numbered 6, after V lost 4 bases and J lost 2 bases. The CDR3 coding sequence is TGTGCCAGCAGTTTCGGGACTAGCAAGACCTACGAGCAGTACTTC. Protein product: CASSFGTSKTYEQYF.

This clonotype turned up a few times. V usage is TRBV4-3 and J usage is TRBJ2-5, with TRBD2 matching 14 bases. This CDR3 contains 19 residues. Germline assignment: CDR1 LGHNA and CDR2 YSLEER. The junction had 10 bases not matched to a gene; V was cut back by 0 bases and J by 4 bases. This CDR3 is CASSQDSWGLAGVRETQYF. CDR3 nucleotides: TGCGCCAGCAGCCAAGATTCGTGGGGACTAGCGGGAGTCCGAGAGACCCAGTACTTC.

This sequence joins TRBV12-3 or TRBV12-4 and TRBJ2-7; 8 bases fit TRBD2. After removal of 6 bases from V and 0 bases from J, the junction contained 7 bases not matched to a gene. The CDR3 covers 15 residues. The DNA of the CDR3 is TGTGCCAGCAGCTACCTAGCGGGCACCTCCTACGAGCAGTACTTC. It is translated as CASSYLAGTSYEQYF.

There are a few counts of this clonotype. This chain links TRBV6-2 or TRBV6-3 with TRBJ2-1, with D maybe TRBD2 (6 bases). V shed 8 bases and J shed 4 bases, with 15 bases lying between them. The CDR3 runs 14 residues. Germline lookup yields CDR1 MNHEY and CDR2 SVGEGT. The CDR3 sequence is CASVSAGFYNEQFF. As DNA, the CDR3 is TGTGCCAGCGTTAGCGCGGGGTTTTACAATGAGCAGTTCTTC.

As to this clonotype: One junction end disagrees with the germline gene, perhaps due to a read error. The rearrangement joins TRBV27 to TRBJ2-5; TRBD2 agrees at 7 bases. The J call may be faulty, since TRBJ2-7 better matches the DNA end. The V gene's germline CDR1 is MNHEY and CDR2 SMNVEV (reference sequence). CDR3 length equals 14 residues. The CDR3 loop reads CAGSSRGLNYEQYF. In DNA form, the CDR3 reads TGTGCCGGCAGTTCACGGGGACTAAATTACGAGCAGTACTTC.

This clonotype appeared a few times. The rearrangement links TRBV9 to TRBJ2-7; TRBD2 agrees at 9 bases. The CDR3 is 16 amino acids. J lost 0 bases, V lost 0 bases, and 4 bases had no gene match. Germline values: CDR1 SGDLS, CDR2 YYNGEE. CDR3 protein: CASSVDAGGSSYEQYF. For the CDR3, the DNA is TGTGCCAGCAGCGTAGATGCGGGAGGGAGCTCCTACGAGCAGTACTTC.

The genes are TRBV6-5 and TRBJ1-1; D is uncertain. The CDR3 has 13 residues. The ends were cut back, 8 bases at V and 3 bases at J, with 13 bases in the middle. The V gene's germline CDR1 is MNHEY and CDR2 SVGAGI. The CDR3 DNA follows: TGTGCCAGCCGATCCTGGTACGACACTGAAGCTTTCTTT. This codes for CASRSWYDTEAFF.

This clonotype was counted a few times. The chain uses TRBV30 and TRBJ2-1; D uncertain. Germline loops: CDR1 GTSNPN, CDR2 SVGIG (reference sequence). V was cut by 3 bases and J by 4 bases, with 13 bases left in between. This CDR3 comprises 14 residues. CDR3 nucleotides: TGTGCCTGGAGGGAGATTCTAGGGTACAATGAGCAGTTCTTC. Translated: CAWREILGYNEQFF.

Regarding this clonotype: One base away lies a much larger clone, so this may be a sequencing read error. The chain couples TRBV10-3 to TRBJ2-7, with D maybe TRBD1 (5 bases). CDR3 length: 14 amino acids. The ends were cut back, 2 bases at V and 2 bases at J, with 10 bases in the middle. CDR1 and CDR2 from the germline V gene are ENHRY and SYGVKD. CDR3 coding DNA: TGTGCCATCAGTGAGGGACACCGCCCCTACGAGCAGTACTTC. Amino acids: CAISEGHRPYEQYF.

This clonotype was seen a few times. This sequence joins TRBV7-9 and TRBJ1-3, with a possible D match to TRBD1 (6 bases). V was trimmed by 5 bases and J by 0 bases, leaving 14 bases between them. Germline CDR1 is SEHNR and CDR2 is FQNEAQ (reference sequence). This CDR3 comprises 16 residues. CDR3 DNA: TGTGCCAGCAGCCCCGGACAGACATTCTCTGGAAACACCATATATTTT. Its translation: CASSPGQTFSGNTIYF.

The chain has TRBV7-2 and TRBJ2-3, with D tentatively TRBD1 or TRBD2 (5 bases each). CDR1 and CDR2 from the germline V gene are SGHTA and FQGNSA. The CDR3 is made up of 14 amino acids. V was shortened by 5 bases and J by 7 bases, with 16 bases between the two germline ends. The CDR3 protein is CASSLRQTIHTQYF. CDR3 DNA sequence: TGTGCCAGCAGCCTTAGACAGACTATCCATACGCAGTATTTT.

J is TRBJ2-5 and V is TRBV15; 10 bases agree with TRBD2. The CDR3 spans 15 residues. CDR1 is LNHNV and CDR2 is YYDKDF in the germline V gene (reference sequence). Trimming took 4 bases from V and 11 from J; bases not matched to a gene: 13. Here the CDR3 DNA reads TGTGCCACCAGCACTCAGCGGGAGGGTTACAATGAGCAGTACTTC. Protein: CATSTQREGYNEQYF.

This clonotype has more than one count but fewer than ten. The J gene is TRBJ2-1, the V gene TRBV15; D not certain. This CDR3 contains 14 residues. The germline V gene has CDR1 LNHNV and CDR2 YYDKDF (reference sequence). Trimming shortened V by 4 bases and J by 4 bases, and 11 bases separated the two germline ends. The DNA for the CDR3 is TGTGCCACCAGCAAAAGGCTAGTATACAATGAGCAGTTCTTC. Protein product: CATSKRLVYNEQFF.

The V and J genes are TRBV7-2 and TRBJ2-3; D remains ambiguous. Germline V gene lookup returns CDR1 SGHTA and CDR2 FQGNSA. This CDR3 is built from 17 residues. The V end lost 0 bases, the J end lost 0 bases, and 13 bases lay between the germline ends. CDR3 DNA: TGTGCCAGCAGCTTAGCGGGGTCCCAAACTAGCACAGATACGCAGTATTTT. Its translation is CASSLAGSQTSTDTQYF.

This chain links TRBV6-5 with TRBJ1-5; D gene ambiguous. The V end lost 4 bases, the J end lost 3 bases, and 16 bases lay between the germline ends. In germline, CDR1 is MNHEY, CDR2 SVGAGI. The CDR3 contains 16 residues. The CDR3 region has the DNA TGTGCCAGCAGTTTGAGGGCTCCTCTCCCCAATCAGCCCCAGCATTTT. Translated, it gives CASSLRAPLPNQPQHF.

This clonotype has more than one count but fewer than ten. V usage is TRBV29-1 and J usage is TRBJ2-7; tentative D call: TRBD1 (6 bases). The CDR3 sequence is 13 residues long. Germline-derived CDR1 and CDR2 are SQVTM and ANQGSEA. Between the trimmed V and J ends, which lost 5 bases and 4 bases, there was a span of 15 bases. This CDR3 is CSVLFQGYYEQYF. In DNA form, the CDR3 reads TGCAGCGTTTTATTCCAGGGGTATTACGAGCAGTACTTC.

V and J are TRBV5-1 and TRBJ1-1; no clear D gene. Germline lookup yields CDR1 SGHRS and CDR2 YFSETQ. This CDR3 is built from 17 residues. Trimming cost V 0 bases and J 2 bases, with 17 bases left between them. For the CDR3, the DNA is TGCGCCAGCAGCTTGGGAACATTCCGGAGGACCAACACTGAAGCTTTCTTT. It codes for CASSLGTFRRTNTEAFF.

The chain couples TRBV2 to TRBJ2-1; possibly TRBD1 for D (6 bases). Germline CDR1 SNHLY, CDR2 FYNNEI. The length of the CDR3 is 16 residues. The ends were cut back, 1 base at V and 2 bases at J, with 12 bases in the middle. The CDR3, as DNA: TGTGCCAGCAGTGAAGGGTCAGGGGATCCCTACAATGAGCAGTTCTTC. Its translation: CASSEGSGDPYNEQFF.

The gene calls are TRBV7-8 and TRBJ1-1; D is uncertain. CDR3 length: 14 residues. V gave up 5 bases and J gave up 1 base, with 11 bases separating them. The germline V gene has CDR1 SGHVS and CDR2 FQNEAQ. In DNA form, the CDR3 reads TGTGCCAGCAGCCCACAACACCCGAACACTGAAGCTTTCTTT. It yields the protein CASSPQHPNTEAFF.

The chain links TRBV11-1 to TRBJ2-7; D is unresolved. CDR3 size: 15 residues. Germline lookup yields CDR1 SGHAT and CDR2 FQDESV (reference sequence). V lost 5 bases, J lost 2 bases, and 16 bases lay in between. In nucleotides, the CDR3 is TGTGCCAGCAGCCTCTCGAGGTCGATAACCTACGAGCAGTACTTC. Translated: CASSLSRSITYEQYF.